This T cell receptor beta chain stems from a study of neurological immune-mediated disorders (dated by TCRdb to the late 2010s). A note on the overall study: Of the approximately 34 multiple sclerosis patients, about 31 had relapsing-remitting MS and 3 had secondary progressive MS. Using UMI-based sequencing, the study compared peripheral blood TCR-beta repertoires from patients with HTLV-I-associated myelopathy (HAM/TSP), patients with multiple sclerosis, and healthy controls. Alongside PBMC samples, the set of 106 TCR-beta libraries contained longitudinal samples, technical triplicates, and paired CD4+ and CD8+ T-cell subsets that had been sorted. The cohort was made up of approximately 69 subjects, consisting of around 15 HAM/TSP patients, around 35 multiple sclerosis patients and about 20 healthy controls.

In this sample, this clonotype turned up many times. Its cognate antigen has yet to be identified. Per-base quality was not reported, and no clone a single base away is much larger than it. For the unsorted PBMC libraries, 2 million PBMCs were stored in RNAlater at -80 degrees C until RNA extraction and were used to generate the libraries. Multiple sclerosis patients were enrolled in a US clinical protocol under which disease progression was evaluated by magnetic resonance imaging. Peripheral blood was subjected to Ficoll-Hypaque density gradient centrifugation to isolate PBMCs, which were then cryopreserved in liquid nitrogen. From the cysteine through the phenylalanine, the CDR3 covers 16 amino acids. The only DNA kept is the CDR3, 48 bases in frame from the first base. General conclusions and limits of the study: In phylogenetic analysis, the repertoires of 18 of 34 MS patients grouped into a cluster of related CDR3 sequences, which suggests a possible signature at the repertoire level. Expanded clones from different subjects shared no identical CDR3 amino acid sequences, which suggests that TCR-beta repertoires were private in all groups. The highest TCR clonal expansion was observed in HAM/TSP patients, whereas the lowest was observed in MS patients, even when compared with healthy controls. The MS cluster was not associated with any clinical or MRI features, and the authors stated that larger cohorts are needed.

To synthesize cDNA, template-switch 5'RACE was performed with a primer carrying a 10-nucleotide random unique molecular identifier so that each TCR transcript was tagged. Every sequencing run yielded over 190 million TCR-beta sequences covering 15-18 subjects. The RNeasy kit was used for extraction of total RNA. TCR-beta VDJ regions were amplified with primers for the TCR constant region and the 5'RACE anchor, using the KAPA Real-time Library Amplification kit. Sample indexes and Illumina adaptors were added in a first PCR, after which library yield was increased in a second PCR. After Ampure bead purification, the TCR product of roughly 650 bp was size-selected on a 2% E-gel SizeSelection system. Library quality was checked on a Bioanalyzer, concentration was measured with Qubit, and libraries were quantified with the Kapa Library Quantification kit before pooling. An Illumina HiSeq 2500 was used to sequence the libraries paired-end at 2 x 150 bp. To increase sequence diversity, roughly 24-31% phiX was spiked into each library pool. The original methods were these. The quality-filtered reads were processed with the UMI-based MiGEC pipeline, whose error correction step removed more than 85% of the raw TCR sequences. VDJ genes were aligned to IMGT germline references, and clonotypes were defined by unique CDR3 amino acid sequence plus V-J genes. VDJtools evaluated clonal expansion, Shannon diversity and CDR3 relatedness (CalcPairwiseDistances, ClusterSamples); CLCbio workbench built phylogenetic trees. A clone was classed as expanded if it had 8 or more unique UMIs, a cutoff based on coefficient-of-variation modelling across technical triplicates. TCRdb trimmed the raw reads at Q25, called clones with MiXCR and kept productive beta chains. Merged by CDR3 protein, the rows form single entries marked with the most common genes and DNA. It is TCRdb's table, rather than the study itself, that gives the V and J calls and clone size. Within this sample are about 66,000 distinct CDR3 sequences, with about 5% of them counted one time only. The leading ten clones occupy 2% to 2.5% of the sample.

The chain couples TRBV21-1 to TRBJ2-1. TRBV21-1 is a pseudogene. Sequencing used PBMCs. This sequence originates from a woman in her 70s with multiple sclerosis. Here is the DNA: TGTGCCAGCAGCAGAAGGCGAGGGAACTCCTACAATGAGCAGTTCTTC. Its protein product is CASSRRRGNSYNEQFF.